This is a list of T cell receptor beta chains from one sample in a study of vaccination and CD4 T cells after COVID-19. TCRdb passed the PCR reads through MiXCR, listing each CDR3 protein once. The data show over 15,000 distinct CDR3 sequences, 30% to 40% seen once. Their cognate antigens are unknown. The sample here was CD4+ T cells from blood, cultured in vitro, taken before SARS-CoV-2 vaccination. These TCRs come from a human donor who received a COVID-19 vaccine. Each CDR3 is given with its conserved first and last residue. A D gene is named only where the DNA matches it firmly. For some rows the clone size is stated as once, few or many, or as a class when expanded; others skip it.

size	D	V	J	DNA	CDR3
.	.	TRBV21-1	TRBJ2-7	TGTGCCAGCAGCAGCCGGGACTGGCGGATCTCCTACGAGCAGTACTTC	CASSSRDWRISYEQYF
once	TRBD2	TRBV29-1	TRBJ2-5	TGCAGCGTCCGGACTAGCGGGGCCCAAGAGACCCAGTACTTC	CSVRTSGAQETQYF
.	.	TRBV18	TRBJ1-1	TGTGCCAGCTCACCAAGAGAGGGGGACACTGAAGCTTTCTTT	CASSPREGDTEAFF
.	TRBD1	TRBV18	TRBJ1-2	TGTGCCAGCTCACCGGGACAGGGGGCTAACTATGGCTACACCTTC	CASSPGQGANYGYTF
few	.	TRBV20-1	TRBJ2-3	TGCAGTGCTAGGGCAACTAGCACAGATACGCAGTATTTT	CSARATSTDTQYF
.	.	TRBV3-1	TRBJ2-5	TGTGCCAGCAGCCAAGATGGTGCCGCGTTGAGCCAAGAGACCCAGTACTTC	CASSQDGAALSQETQYF
.	TRBD1	TRBV28	TRBJ2-5	TGTGCCAGCAGTTTATCCCAGGGGGCCCAAGAGACCCAGTACTTC	CASSLSQGAQETQYF
few	TRBD1	TRBV30	TRBJ1-4	TGTGCCTGGACCAGCGGGACAGGGAGTGCTGAAAAACTGTTTTTT	CAWTSGTGSAEKLFF
.	TRBD1	TRBV19	TRBJ1-5	TGTGCCAGTAGAGGCAGGGGGGGCAATCAGCCCCAGCATTTT	CASRGRGGNQPQHF
few	.	TRBV12-5	TRBJ1-5	TGTGCTAGTGGTTTGGTAAGGGGAGGGGTTAGCAATCAGCCCCAGCATTTT	CASGLVRGGVSNQPQHF
.	.	TRBV7-2	TRBJ1-2	TGTGCCAGCAGCTCGTCAGGGTATTATATCTACACCTTC	CASSSSGYYIYTF
.	.	TRBV6-5	TRBJ1-1	TGTGCCAGCAGTTTAGCGACAGAGAACACTGAAGCTTTCTTT	CASSLATENTEAFF
.	TRBD1	TRBV6-1	TRBJ2-3	TGTGCCAGCAGTCTGGACAGGGTAGGCGCAGATACGCAGTATTTT	CASSLDRVGADTQYF
few	TRBD1	TRBV5-1	TRBJ1-6	TGCGCCAGCAGGACCGGGACAGGGCGGTTTCCACCCCTCCACTTT	CASRTGTGRFPPLHF
.	TRBD2	TRBV7-2	TRBJ2-3	TGTGCCAGCAGCTTAGATGCGGGGGGGCGAGATACGCAGTATTTT	CASSLDAGGRDTQYF
.	TRBD2	TRBV7-9	TRBJ2-3	TGTGCCAGCAGCTTGCCGCGGACTAGCGGGCGGAAAGTTAGCACAGATACGCAGTATTTT	CASSLPRTSGRKVSTDTQYF
once	TRBD2	TRBV5-1	TRBJ2-5	TGCGCCAGCAGCTTGGATGCTAGCGGGGGGGAAGAGACCCAGTACTTC	CASSLDASGGEETQYF
.	.	TRBV6-1	TRBJ1-1	TGTGCCAGCACCGAAAACGGTACCGTGAACACTGAAGCTTTCTTT	CASTENGTVNTEAFF
few	TRBD2	TRBV6-1	TRBJ2-7	TGTGCCAGCAGTGAAATGGGGCTGGGGAGGGTACGAAGGCAGTACTTC	CASSEMGLGRVRRQYF
once	.	TRBV3-1	TRBJ1-2	TGTGCCAGCAGCCAATTTTCCGGGGACGGCTACACCTTC	CASSQFSGDGYTF
.	.	TRBV20-1	TRBJ1-5	TGCAGTGCGACCCCTGGAGACACCCCCAATCAGCCCCAGCATTTT	CSATPGDTPNQPQHF
once	.	TRBV7-2	TRBJ2-5	TGTGCCAGCAGCCCCGTCGGTGGGGCTAGTGGGGAGACCCAGTACTTC	CASSPVGGASGETQYF
.	TRBD1	TRBV12-5	TRBJ2-7	TGTGCTAGTGAACCCGGGACAGAGCCCTACGAGCAGTACTTC	CASEPGTEPYEQYF
.	.	TRBV21-1	TRBJ1-4	TGTGCCAGCAGCCCCCCAGGAGCAACTAATGAAAAACTGTTTTTT	CASSPPGATNEKLFF
.	.	TRBV29-1	TRBJ1-4	TGCAGCGTTAATGTGGGCCTAAGCAGTGAAAAACTGTTTTTT	CSVNVGLSSEKLFF
.	.	TRBV3-1	TRBJ2-7	TGTGCCAGCAGCCAAGCCGGCTACGAGCAGTACTTC	CASSQAGYEQYF
few	TRBD2	TRBV7-2	TRBJ2-3	TGTGCCAGCAGACGACTAGCGGGGGGCACAGATACGCAGTATTTT	CASRRLAGGTDTQYF
.	.	TRBV25-1	TRBJ2-3	TGTGCCAGCAGTGGGTCAGAGGAAATCACAGATACGCAGTATTTT	CASSGSEEITDTQYF
.	.	TRBV5-1	TRBJ1-2	TGCGCCAGCAGCTTCACAGCTTCTGTAAACTATGGCTACACCTTC	CASSFTASVNYGYTF
few	TRBD2	TRBV5-5	TRBJ2-1	TGTGCCAGCAGCTTTTCTGGCAAACGGGCTAGCGGGTTTTACAATGAGCAGTTCTTC	CASSFSGKRASGFYNEQFF
.	.	TRBV4-2	TRBJ1-5	TGTGCCAGCAGCCAAGTACAGGGTGAGAGCAATCAGCCCCAGCATTTT	CASSQVQGESNQPQHF
few	.	TRBV7-8	TRBJ1-6	TGTGCCAGCAGCTTAGTGGGCAGGGGTAATTCACCCCTCCACTTT	CASSLVGRGNSPLHF
.	TRBD1	TRBV7-9	TRBJ1-2	TGTGCCAGCAGCTTAGGAGTCAGGGGGGACACCTTC	CASSLGVRGDTF
.	.	TRBV5-8	TRBJ1-5	TGTGCCAGCAGCCCACGGACGGCCTGGACCCACAATCAGCCCCAGCATTTT	CASSPRTAWTHNQPQHF
few	.	TRBV12-3/TRBV12-4	TRBJ2-5	TGTGCCAGCAGTTGGGGGGAGACCCAGTACTTC	CASSWGETQYF
.	.	TRBV15	TRBJ2-3	TGTGCCACCAGCAGAGAACAGGAAACCTCCACAGATACGCAGTATTTT	CATSREQETSTDTQYF
.	.	TRBV7-9	TRBJ2-3	TGTGCCAGCAGCTTAAGGGTCGTGAGGGGAGGTGAGACAGATACGCAGTATTTT	CASSLRVVRGGETDTQYF